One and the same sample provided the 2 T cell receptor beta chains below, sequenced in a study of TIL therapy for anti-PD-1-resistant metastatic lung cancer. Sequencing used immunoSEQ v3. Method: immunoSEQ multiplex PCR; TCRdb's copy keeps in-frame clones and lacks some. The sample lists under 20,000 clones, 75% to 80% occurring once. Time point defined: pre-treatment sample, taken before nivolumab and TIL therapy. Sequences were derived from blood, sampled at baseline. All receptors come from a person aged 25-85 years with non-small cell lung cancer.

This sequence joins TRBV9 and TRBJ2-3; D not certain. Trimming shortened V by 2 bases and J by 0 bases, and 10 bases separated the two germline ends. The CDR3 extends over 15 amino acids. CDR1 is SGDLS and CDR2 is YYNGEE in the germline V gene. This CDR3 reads CASSVQPESTDTQYF. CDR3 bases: TGTGCCAGCAGCGTGCAGCCGGAAAGCACAGATACGCAGTATTTT.

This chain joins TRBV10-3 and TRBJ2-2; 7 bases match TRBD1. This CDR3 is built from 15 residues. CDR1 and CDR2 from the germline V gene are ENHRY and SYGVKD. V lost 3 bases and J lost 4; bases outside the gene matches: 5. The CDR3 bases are TGTGCCATCAGTGATATGACAGGGAGCACCGGGGAGCTGTTTTTT. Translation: CAISDMTGSTGELFF.